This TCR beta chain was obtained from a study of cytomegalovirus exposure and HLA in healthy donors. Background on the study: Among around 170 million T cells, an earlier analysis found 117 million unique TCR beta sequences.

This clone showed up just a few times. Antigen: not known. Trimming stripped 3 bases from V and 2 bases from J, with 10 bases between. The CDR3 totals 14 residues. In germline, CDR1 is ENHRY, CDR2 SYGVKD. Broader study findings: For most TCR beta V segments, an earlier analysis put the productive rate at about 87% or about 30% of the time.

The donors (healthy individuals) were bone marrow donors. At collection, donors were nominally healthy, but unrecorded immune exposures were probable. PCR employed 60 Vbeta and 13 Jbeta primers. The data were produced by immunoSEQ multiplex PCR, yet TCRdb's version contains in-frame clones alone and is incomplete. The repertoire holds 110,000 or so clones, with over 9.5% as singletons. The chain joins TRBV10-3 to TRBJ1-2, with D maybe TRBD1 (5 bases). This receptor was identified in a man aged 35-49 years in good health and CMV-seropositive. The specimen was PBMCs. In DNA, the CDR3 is TGTGCCATCAGTGATAAGGGGCGCAACTATGGCTACACCTTC. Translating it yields CAISDKGRNYGYTF.